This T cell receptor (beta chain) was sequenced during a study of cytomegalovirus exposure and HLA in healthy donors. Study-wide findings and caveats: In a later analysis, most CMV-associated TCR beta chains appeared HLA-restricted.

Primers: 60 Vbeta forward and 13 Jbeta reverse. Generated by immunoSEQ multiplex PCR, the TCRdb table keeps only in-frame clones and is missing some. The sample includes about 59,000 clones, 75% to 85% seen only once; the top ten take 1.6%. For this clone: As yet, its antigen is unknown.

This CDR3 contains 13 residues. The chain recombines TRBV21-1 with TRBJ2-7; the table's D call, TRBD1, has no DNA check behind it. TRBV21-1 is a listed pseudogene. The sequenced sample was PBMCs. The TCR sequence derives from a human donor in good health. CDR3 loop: CASSGGPRTEQYF. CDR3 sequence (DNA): TGTGCCAGCAGTGGGGGCCCCAGGACCGAGCAGTACTTC.